These 12 T cell receptor beta chains originate from one sample sequenced in a study of T cells in localized non-small cell lung cancer. Clones were sequenced by immunoSEQ multiplex PCR, and TCRdb holds only the in-frame ones, with some missing. The table shows tens of thousands of clones, with roughly 86% occurring only once. The specimen comprised peripheral blood, sampled before any cancer treatment. These receptors all stem from a man between 40 and 75 years old with stage I lung adenocarcinoma.

This clone was counted between two and nine times. The chain uses TRBV11-2 and TRBJ1-2, with no clear D. This CDR3 is built from 13 residues. V lost 0 bases and J 5 bases, leaving 7 bases between the germline ends. Germline V gene lookup returns CDR1 SGHAT and CDR2 FQNNGV. The CDR3 nucleotides read TGTGCCAGCAGCTTAGAGATAGGGTATGGCTACACCTTC. This encodes CASSLEIGYGYTF.

The genes are TRBV4-3 and TRBJ2-7, with a weak D call TRBD1 (5 bases). CDR1 and CDR2 from the germline V gene are LGHNA and YSLEER. The V end was cut by 4 bases, the J end by 0 bases, with 10 bases between. There are 14 residues in the CDR3. CDR3 amino acids: CASSLDTRSYEQYF. CDR3 sequence (DNA): TGCGCCAGCAGCCTGGACACCCGCTCCTACGAGCAGTACTTC.

This sequence joins TRBV19 and TRBJ1-4; no clear D gene. In germline, CDR1 is LNHDA, CDR2 SQIVND (reference sequence). CDR3 length equals 15 residues. V shed 4 bases and J shed 0 bases, with 9 bases lying between them. The CDR3: CASSTRWSTNEKLFF. CDR3 sequence (DNA): TGTGCCAGTAGTACACGCTGGTCAACTAATGAAAAACTGTTTTTT.

The V and J genes are TRBV19 and TRBJ1-5; 8 bases are shared with TRBD1. The CDR3 spans 13 residues. Germline lookup yields CDR1 LNHDA and CDR2 SQIVND (reference sequence). Losses at the gene ends were 7 bases for V and 6 bases for J; bases not matched to a gene: 5. DNA of the CDR3: TGTGCCAGTAATACAGGGGGAGGTCAGCCCCAGCATTTT. Residues: CASNTGGGQPQHF.

This chain uses TRBV5-1 with TRBJ1-2; 10 positions agree with TRBD1. V shed 3 bases, J shed 5 bases, and the junction held 7 bases outside the gene matches. The CDR3 is 15 amino acids. In germline, CDR1 is SGHRS, CDR2 YFSETQ. The CDR3 reads CASSWGDRGEYGYTF. In nucleotides, the CDR3 is TGCGCCAGCAGCTGGGGGGACAGGGGCGAATATGGCTACACCTTC.

The rearrangement links TRBV7-2 to TRBJ2-3; TRBD1 might be the D (7 bases). In germline, CDR1 is SGHTA, CDR2 FQGNSA. CDR3 size: 13 residues. V lost 7 bases, J lost 4 bases, and 12 bases lay in between. DNA for the CDR3: TGTGCCAGCACCATCAGGGGGGCAGATACGCAGTATTTT. This sequence encodes CASTIRGADTQYF.

The chain employs TRBV30 and TRBJ2-6; D is undetermined. Per the germline V gene, CDR1 is GTSNPN and CDR2 is SVGIG (reference sequence). Trimming removed 8 bases at V and 0 bases at J, with 5 bases between. The CDR3 has 12 amino acids. CDR3 in amino acids: CAGFSGANVLTF. As DNA, the CDR3 is TGTGCCGGGTTCTCTGGGGCCAACGTCCTGACTTTC. The whole variable domain, filled in from reference TRBV30 and TRBJ2-6, reads SQTIHQWPATLVQPVGSPLSLECTVEGTSNPNLYWYRQAAGRGLQLLFYSVGIGQISSEVPQNLSASRPQDRQFILSSKKLLLSDSGFYLCAGFSGANVLTFGAGSRLTVL.

This chain joins TRBV18 and TRBJ2-1; TRBD1 aligns across 7 bases. CDR3 length: 15 residues. With V trimmed by 3 bases and J by 3 bases, 5 bases remained unmatched. The germline V gene has CDR1 KGHSH and CDR2 LQKENI. For the CDR3, the DNA is TGTGCCAGCTCACCTCCGGGACAGATCTACAATGAGCAGTTCTTC. Its translation is CASSPPGQIYNEQFF.

The rearrangement links TRBV19 to TRBJ2-2, with D perhaps TRBD2 (5 bases). The V gene lost 1 base and the J gene lost 4 bases, with 7 bases spanning the gap. The CDR3 sequence is 14 residues long. CDR1 is LNHDA, CDR2 SQIVND, per germline (reference sequence). The CDR3 DNA follows: TGTGCCAGTAGTATAGCCGAGGGCACCGGGGAGCTGTTTTTT. It codes for CASSIAEGTGELFF.

The chain links TRBV29-1 to TRBJ2-5; TRBD2 matches at 7 bases. V gave up 8 bases and J gave up 1 base; unmatched junction bases: 10. CDR3 length: 14 residues. Germline values: CDR1 SQVTM, CDR2 ANQGSEA. CDR3 nucleotides: TGCAGCACCCAGCGCGGGGGTGGCCAAGAGACCCAGTACTTC. It translates to CSTQRGGGQETQYF.

The V call is TRBV27, the J call TRBJ1-2, with 9 bases lining up with TRBD1. CDR1 is MNHEY, CDR2 SMNVEV, per germline (reference sequence). This CDR3 is 16 amino acids long. Trimming cost V 4 bases and J 2 bases; bases outside gene matches: 8. This chain's CDR3 is CASSSAGTGKNYGYTF. The CDR3 DNA reads as TGTGCCAGCAGTTCCGCCGGGACAGGGAAAAACTATGGCTACACCTTC.

The J gene is TRBJ2-7, the V gene TRBV25-1, with 13 nucleotides matching TRBD2. This CDR3 has 18 residues. With V trimmed by 4 bases and J by 2 bases, 11 bases remained unmatched. The germline CDR1 and CDR2 sequences are MGHDK and SYGVNS. CDR3 residues: CASSAIYGGLAGPYEQYF. CDR3 nucleotides: TGTGCCAGCAGTGCGATCTATGGGGGACTAGCGGGACCCTACGAGCAGTACTTC.